This entry features one T cell receptor (beta chain) sequence. Its target is unknown. The sample belongs to a study of T cell responses to AZD1222 COVID-19 vaccine. Clones were sequenced by immunoSEQ multiplex PCR, and TCRdb holds only the in-frame ones, with some missing. The sample has 150,000 to 200,000 clones, over 80% seen once; the top ten hold 4% to 4.5%. There are 12 residues in the CDR3. Germline V gene lookup returns CDR1 MNHEY and CDR2 SVGAGI. Trimming left V 7 bases short and J 4 bases short, with 8 bases between. General observations from the study: There were mostly white British donors and more females than males, and clonal diversity was possibly underestimated.

This receptor was identified in an adult who received the MenACWY meningococcal vaccine as a control. This material consisted of peripheral blood, taken 28 days after the second dose of the MenACWY control vaccine. This chain links TRBV6-5 with TRBJ1-5; D is undetermined. Here the CDR3 reads CASNLQNQPQHF. The CDR3 nucleotides read TGTGCCAGCAACCTACAGAATCAGCCCCAGCATTTT.